The T cell receptor (beta chain) under discussion was sequenced for a study of T cells after posttransplantation cyclophosphamide. Study-level results: Later post-transplant blood repertoires were often dominated by donor CD8+ memory clones. After PTCy, TRB diversity resembled that of CNI/methotrexate controls.

Trimming took 6 bases from V and 1 from J, leaving 6 bases between them. The CDR3 covers 13 residues. CDR1 is ENHRY and CDR2 is SYGVKD in the germline V gene. This clone has a count of ten or more. What it binds is not known. The data were produced by immunoSEQ multiplex PCR, yet TCRdb's version contains in-frame clones alone and is incomplete. The repertoire yields over 15,000 clones, none seen only once; the top ten contain around 0.56%. A marrow graft followed busulfan-fludarabine conditioning, with cyclophosphamide on days +3 and +4. V is TRBV10-3 and J is TRBJ2-2; D not certain. The sequence derives from a female patient younger than 45 who received an allogeneic stem cell transplant from a related donor, was CMV-positive, and had no GVHD. A share of the T cells may be of graft donor origin. The input for sequencing was PBMCs, taken after allogeneic stem cell transplant with posttransplant cyclophosphamide. DNA for the CDR3: TGTGCCATCAGCGTACAGAACACCGGGGAGCTGTTTTTT. Its protein product is CAISVQNTGELFF.